This T cell receptor beta chain was found in a study of metastatic and nonmetastatic thyroid tumors. For the study at large: From malignant and benign thyroid patients, repertoires in blood and in tumor or nodule tissue were compared. Overall study results and limits: Malignant tumors reportedly showed significantly higher TCR beta diversity than benign nodules in both blood and tumor.

A word on this clone: Its antigen is unidentified. Likely a read error: the CDR3 ends without its conserved phenylalanine or tryptophan.

In the original processing: A classifier for distant metastasis in papillary thyroid cancer was constructed using CDR3 differences observed across clinicopathological groups. TCRdb re-clonotyped the PCR reads via MiXCR. Here the V and J calls rest on TCRdb's processing, not on the authors' analysis. The profile shows 11,000 or so clones, around two fifths of them singletons. Nobody among the patients had been given any treatment before thyroid surgery. Specimen: tumor tissue. The origin of this receptor is a female donor with papillary thyroid cancer or a benign thyroid nodule (not recorded which). Some clones in this sample may be carry-over from other donors' samples.

CDR3 nucleotides: TGTGCCACCAGTGACCCCAGCGGGGGGGGGAATGAGCAGTTCCTC. The encoded protein is CATSDPSGGGNEQFL. V is TRBV24-1 and J is TRBJ2-1; TRBD2 agrees at 10 bases. The germline gives CDR1 KGHDR, CDR2 SFDVKD. The CDR3 runs to 15 residues. Losses at the gene ends were 4 bases for V and 7 bases for J; bases not matched to a gene: 6.